This TCR beta chain was retrieved from a study of shared clonotypes between healthy human individuals. Study conclusions and caveats: Few donors limited the genetic and exposure-history diversity represented.

Nashville, Tennessee was home to all donors, who were Caucasian adults. In regard to this clone: Its antigen is unidentified.

Measured with immunoSEQ multiplex PCR; TCRdb has only the in-frame clones, and not every one. The repertoire holds some 1,400,000 clones, with roughly 97% as singletons. This CDR3 contains 15 residues. V dropped 6 bases and J dropped 10; count of bases not matched to a gene: 14. CDR1 is SQVTM, CDR2 ANQGSEA, per germline. Sequenced: naive CD4+ T cells sorted from blood. Subset: CD45RA+ positively selected. This sequence was found in a man aged 25-45 years in good health. The chain couples TRBV29-1 to TRBJ2-1, with 11 bases fitting TRBD2. The chain's CDR3 is CSVPELAGAVVEQFF. CDR3 bases: TGCAGCGTACCCGAACTAGCGGGAGCGGTCGTAGAGCAGTTCTTC.